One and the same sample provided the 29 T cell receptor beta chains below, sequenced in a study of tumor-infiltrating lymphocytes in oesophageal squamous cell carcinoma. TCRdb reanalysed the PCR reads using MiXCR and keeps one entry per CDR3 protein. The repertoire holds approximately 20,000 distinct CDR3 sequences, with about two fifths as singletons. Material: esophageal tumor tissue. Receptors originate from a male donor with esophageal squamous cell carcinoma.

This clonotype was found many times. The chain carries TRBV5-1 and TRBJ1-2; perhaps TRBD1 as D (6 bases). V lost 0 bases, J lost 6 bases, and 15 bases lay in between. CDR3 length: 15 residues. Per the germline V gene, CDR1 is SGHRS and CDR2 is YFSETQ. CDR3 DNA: TGCGCCAGCAGCTTGGAAATGGGGGCAGTCAATGGCTACACCTTC. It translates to CASSLEMGAVNGYTF.

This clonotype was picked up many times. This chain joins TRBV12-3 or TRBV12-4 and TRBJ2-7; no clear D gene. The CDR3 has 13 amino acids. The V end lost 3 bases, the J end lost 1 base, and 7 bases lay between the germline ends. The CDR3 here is CASSFGSSYEQYF. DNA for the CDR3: TGTGCCAGCAGTTTCGGGTCTTCCTACGAGCAGTACTTC.

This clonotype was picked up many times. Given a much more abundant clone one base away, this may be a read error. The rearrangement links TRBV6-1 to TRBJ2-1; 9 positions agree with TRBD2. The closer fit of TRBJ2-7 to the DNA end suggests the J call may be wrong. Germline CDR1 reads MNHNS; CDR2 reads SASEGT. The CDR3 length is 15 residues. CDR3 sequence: CASSRPGLAHNEQYF. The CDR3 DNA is TGTGCCAGCAGTAGACCGGGACTAGCCCACAATGAGCAGTACTTC.

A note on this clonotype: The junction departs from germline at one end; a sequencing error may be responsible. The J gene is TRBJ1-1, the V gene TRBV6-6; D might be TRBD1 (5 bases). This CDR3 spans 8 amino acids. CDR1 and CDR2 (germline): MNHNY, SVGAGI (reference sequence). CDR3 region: CASSYRGW. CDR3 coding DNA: TGTGCCAGCAGTTACCGGGGGTGG.

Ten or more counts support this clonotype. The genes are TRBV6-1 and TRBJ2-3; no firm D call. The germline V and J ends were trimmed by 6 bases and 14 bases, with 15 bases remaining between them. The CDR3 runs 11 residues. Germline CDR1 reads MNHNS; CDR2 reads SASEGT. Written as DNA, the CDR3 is TGTGCCAGCAGATTAGCCGCTTTTATGTATTTT. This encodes CASRLAAFMYF.

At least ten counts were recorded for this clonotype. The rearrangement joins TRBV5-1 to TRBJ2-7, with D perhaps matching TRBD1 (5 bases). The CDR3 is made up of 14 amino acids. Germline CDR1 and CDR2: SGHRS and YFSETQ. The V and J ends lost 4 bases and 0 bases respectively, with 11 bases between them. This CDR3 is CASSVDTPSYEQYF. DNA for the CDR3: TGCGCCAGCAGCGTGGACACCCCCTCCTACGAGCAGTACTTC.

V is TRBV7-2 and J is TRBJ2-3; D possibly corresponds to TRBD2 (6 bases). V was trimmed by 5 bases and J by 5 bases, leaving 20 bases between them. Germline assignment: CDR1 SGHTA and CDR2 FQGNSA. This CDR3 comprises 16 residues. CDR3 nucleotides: TGTGCCAGCAGCCCCAGCGGGCCTCAAGCGGTAGATACGCAGTATTTT. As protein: CASSPSGPQAVDTQYF.

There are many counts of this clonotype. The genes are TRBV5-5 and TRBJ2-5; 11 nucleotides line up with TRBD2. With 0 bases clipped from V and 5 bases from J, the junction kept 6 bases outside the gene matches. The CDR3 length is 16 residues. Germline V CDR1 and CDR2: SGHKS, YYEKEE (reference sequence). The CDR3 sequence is CASSLELAGGRETQYF. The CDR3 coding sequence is TGTGCCAGCAGCTTGGAGCTAGCGGGGGGACGGGAGACCCAGTACTTC.

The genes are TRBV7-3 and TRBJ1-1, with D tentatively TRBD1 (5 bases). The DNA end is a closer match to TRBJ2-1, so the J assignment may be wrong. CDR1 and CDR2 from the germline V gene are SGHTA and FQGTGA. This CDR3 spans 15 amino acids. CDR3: CASSSTPGTYNEQFF. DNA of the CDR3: TGTGCCAGCAGCTCGACGCCAGGGACCTACAATGAGCAGTTCTTC.

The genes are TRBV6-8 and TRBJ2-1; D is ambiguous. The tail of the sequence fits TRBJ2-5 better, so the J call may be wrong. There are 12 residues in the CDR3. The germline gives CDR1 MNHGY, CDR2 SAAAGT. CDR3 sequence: CASSSDTNTQYF. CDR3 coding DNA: TGTGCCAGCAGTTCCGACACGAACACCCAGTACTTC.

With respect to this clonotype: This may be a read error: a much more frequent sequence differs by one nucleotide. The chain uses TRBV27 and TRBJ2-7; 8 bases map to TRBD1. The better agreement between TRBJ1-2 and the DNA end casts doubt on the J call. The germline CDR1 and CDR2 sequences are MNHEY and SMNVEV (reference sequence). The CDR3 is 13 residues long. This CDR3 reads CASSSQQGGRYTF. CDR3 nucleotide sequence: TGTGCCAGCAGTTCCCAACAGGGGGGTCGCTACACCTTC.

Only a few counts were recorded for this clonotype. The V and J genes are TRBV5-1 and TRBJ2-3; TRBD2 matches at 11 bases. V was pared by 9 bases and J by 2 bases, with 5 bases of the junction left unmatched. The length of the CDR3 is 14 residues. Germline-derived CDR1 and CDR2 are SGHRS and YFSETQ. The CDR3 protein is CATSTSGNTDTQYF. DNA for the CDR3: TGCGCCACCTCGACTAGCGGGAACACAGATACGCAGTATTTT.

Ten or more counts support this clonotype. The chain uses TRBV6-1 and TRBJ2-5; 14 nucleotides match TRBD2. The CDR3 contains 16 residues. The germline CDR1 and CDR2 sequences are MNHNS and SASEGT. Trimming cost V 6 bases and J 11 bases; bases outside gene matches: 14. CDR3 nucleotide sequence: TGTGCCAGCAGAGGGACTAGCGGGAGTAACTACAATGAGCAGTACTTC. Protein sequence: CASRGTSGSNYNEQYF.

The DNA for the CDR3 is TGTGCCAGCAAGGACAGGGGAGAGACCCAGTACTTC. It specifies CASKDRGETQYF. The V and J genes are TRBV7-6 and TRBJ2-5; 9 nucleotides align to TRBD1. This CDR3 region has 12 residues. Losses at the gene ends were 7 bases for V and 4 bases for J; bases not matched to a gene: 1. The V gene's germline CDR1 is SGHVS and CDR2 FNYEAQ.

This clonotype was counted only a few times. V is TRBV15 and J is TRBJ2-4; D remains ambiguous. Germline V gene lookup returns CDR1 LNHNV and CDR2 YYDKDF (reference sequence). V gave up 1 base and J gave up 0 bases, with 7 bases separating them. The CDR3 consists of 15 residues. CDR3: CATSRVPLAKNIQYF. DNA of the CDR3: TGTGCCACCAGCAGAGTGCCGTTAGCCAAAAACATTCAGTACTTC.

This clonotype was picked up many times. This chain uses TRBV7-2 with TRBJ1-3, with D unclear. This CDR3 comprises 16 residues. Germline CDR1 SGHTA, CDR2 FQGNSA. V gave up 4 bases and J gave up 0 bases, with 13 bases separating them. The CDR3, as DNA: TGTGCCAGCAGCTCCTATCTAGAGAGCTCTGGAAACACCATATATTTT. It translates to CASSSYLESSGNTIYF.

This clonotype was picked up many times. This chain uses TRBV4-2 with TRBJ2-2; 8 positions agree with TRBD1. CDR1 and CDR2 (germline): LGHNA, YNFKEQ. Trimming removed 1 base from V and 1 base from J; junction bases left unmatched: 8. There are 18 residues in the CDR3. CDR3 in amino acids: CASSQGRTRGLNTGELFF. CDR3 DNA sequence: TGTGCCAGCAGCCAAGGTCGGACCAGGGGGCTGAACACCGGGGAGCTGTTTTTT.

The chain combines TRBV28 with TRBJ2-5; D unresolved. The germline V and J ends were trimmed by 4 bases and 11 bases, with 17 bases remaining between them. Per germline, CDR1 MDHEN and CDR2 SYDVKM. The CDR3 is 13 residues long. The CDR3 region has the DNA TGTGCCAGCAGTTCCCCACAACACAATGAGCAGTACTTC. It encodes CASSSPQHNEQYF.

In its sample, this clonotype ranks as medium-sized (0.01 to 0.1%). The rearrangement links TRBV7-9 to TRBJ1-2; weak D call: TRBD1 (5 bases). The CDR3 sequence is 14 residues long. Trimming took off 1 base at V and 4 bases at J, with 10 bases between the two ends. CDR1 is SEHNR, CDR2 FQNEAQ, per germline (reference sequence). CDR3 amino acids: CASSLEVGGYGYTF. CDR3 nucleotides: TGTGCCAGCAGCTTAGAGGTGGGGGGCTATGGCTACACCTTC.

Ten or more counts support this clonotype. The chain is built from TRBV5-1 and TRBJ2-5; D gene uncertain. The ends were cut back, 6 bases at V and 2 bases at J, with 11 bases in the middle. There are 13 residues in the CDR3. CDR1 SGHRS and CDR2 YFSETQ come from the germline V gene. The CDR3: CASKTSGQETQYF. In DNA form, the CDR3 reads TGCGCCAGCAAGACATCGGGTCAAGAGACCCAGTACTTC.

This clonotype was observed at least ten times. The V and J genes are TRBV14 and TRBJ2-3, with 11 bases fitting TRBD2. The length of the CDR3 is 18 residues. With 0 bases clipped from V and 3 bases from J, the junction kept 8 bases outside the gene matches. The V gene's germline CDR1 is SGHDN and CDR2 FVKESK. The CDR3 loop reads CASSQEELAGVGTDTQYF. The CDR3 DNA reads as TGTGCCAGCAGCCAAGAAGAACTAGCGGGAGTCGGGACAGATACGCAGTATTTT.

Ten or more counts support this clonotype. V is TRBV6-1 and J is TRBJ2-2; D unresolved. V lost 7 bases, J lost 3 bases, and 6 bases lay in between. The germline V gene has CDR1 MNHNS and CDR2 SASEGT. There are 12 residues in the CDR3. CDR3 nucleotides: TGTGCCAGCATGTCATACACCGGGGAGCTGTTTTTT. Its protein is CASMSYTGELFF.

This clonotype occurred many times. As DNA, the CDR3 is TGTGCCAGCAGCTTAAGTGGTAGGGATCAGCCCCAGCATTTT. Protein product: CASSLSGRDQPQHF. The chain uses TRBV7-9 and TRBJ1-5; D is ambiguous. This CDR3 comprises 14 residues. Germline V CDR1 and CDR2: SEHNR, FQNEAQ (reference sequence). The germline V and J ends were trimmed by 2 bases and 5 bases, with 10 bases remaining between them.

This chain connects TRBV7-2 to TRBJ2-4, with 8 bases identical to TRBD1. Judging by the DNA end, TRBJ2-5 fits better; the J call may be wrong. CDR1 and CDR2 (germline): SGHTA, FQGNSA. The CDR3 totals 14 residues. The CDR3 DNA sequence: TGTGCCAGCAGCCCTGGACAGGGACAAGAGACCCAGTACTTC. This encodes CASSPGQGQETQYF.

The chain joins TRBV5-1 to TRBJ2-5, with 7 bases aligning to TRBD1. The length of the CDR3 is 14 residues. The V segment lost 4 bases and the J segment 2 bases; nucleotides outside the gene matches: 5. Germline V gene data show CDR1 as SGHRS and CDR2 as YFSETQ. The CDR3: CASSNTGAQETQYF. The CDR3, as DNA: TGCGCCAGCAGCAACACAGGGGCACAAGAGACCCAGTACTTC.

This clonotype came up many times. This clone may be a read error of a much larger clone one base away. CDR3 amino acids: CASSSPGGGGVHNEQYF. The CDR3 DNA reads as TGTGCCAGCAGCTCCCCGGGGGGCGGGGGGGTCCACAATGAGCAGTACTTC. The chain couples TRBV7-2 to TRBJ2-7; 9 nucleotides align to TRBD2. V lost 4 bases, J lost 7 bases, and 17 bases stayed unmatched. CDR1 SGHTA and CDR2 FQGNSA come from the germline V gene. This CDR3 spans 17 amino acids. The full variable domain, completed using reference TRBV7-2 and TRBJ2-7, is GAGVSQSPSNKVTEKGKDVELRCDPISGHTALYWYRQSLGQGLEFLIYFQGNSAPDKSGLPSDRFSAERTGGSVSTLTIQRTQQEDSAVYLCASSSPGGGGVHNEQYFGPGTRLTVT.

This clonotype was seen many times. The CDR3 DNA follows: TGCGCCAGCAGCCCAATGAGTACGGGGCGCGACTATGGCTACACCTTC. Translated: CASSPMSTGRDYGYTF. This chain connects TRBV4-1 to TRBJ1-2, with D maybe TRBD1 (5 bases). CDR1 is MGHRA, CDR2 YSYEKL, per germline. Trimming took off 4 bases at V and 3 bases at J, with 18 bases between the two ends. The length of the CDR3 is 16 residues.

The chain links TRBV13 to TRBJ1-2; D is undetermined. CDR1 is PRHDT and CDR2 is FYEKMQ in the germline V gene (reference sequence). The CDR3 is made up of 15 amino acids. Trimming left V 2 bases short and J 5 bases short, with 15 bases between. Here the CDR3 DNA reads TGTGCCAGCAGCTTATATGAGCAACCAGATTATGGCTACACCTTC. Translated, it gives CASSLYEQPDYGYTF.

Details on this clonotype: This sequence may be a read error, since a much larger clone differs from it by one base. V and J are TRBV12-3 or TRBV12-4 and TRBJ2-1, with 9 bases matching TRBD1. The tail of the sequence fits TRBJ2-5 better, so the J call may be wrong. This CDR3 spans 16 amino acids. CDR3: CASSWDRAGIHETQYF. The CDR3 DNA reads TGTGCCAGCAGTTGGGACAGGGCCGGAATTCACGAGACCCAGTACTTC.